These T cell receptor beta chains were read from a single sample in a study of human versus mouse CDR3 diversity and MHC coevolution. The assay was immunoSEQ multiplex PCR, and TCRdb's table has in-frame clones only and misses some. This sample has fewer than 100,000 clones; 85% to 95% occur once, and the top ten carry 1.1% to 1.5%. The sample taken for sequencing was naive CD4+ T cells from blood. The receptors here all came from a person between 25 and 70 years old in good health. Both conserved end residues are part of each CDR3. A D gene is named only where the DNA matches it firmly. The listing skips clone size in some rows; elsewhere it reads once, few, many or a size class.

13	TRBV10-2	.	.	TRBJ1-4	CASSLDSREKLFF	TGCGCCAGCAGCCTCGACAGTCGTGAAAAACTGTTTTTT
12	TRBV7-3	.	.	TRBJ2-1	CASSLNNNEQFF	TGTGCCAGCAGCTTAAATAACAATGAGCAGTTCTTC
13	TRBV7-2	.	.	TRBJ1-5	CASSPTTGQPQHF	TGTGCCAGCAGCCCCACGACCGGACAACCCCAGCATTTT
13	TRBV5-6	once	.	TRBJ2-7	CASSPKTGYEQYF	TGTGCCAGCAGCCCAAAAACAGGATACGAGCAGTACTTC
15	TRBV19	.	TRBD1	TRBJ1-2	CASSMAGGAGYGYTF	TGTGCCAGTAGTATGGCAGGGGGCGCGGGCTATGGCTACACCTTC
11	TRBV30	.	.	TRBJ2-2	CAWRDSGELFF	TGTGCCTGGAGGGACAGCGGGGAGCTGTTTTTT
15	TRBV7-3	.	.	TRBJ2-7	CASSPEGARWGEQYF	TGTGCCAGCAGCCCCGAGGGCGCTAGATGGGGCGAGCAGTACTTC
15	TRBV5-1	once	.	TRBJ1-1	CASSPRNNKNTEAFF	TGCGCCAGCAGCCCCCGAAACAACAAGAACACTGAAGCTTTCTTT
16	TRBV9	.	TRBD1	TRBJ1-1	CASSAQRDRVGTEAFF	TGTGCCAGCAGCGCCCAACGGGACAGGGTCGGCACTGAAGCTTTCTTT
15	TRBV27	.	.	TRBJ2-2	CASSLTGTNTGELFF	TGTGCCAGCAGTTTAACAGGCACGAACACCGGGGAGCTGTTTTTT
14	TRBV18	.	.	TRBJ2-2	CASSPRLDTGELFF	TGTGCCAGCTCACCAAGACTGGACACCGGGGAGCTGTTTTTT
14	TRBV7-2	.	TRBD1	TRBJ1-2	CASSPQRQGYGYTF	TGTGCCAGCAGCCCTCAGCGACAGGGCTATGGCTACACCTTC
13	TRBV7-8	.	TRBD1	TRBJ1-2	CASSLTGDSGYTF	TGTGCCAGCAGCCTAACAGGGGACAGTGGCTACACCTTC
14	TRBV13	.	.	TRBJ1-1	CASSLGVAQSPAFF	TGTGCCAGCAGCTTAGGAGTAGCCCAATCCCCGGCTTTCTTT
18	TRBV18	.	.	TRBJ2-6	CASSSSTGTSSGANVLTF	TGTGCCAGCTCATCATCGACAGGTACTAGCTCTGGGGCCAACGTCCTGACTTTC
15	TRBV6-5	.	TRBD1	TRBJ2-5	CASRRRQGVGETQYF	TGTGCCAGCAGAAGGAGGCAGGGGGTAGGAGAGACCCAGTACTTC
16	TRBV29-1	.	TRBD1	TRBJ1-5	CSVTSTGQGRNQPQHF	TGCAGCGTCACATCGACCGGACAGGGCCGCAATCAGCCCCAGCATTTT
13	TRBV11-3	.	.	TRBJ1-1	CASSLQVNTEAFF	TGTGCCAGCAGCTTACAGGTAAACACTGAAGCTTTCTTT
15	TRBV7-3	.	TRBD2	TRBJ2-5	CASSLGTSGVETQYF	TGTGCCAGCAGCTTAGGGACTAGCGGGGTTGAGACCCAGTACTTC
12	TRBV19	.	.	TRBJ1-4	CASSIGNEKLFF	TGTGCCAGTAGTATCGGGAATGAAAAACTGTTTTTT
16	TRBV27	.	.	TRBJ1-6	CASSLSGGLNNSPLHF	TGTGCCAGCAGTTTATCGGGGGGATTGAATAATTCACCCCTCCACTTT
14	TRBV7-3	.	.	TRBJ1-1	CASSSNMGPTEAFF	TGTGCCAGCAGCTCGAACATGGGGCCGACTGAAGCTTTCTTT
15	TRBV5-8	.	.	TRBJ2-5	CASSTQPSAQETQYF	TGTGCCAGCAGCACTCAACCTAGTGCCCAAGAGACCCAGTACTTC
12	TRBV10-3	.	.	TRBJ2-2	CAITPNTGELFF	TGTGCCATCACTCCGAACACCGGGGAGCTGTTTTTT
14	TRBV7-2	.	TRBD1	TRBJ1-2	CASSRTGGNYGYTF	TGTGCCAGCAGCCGGACAGGGGGGAACTATGGCTACACCTTC
16	TRBV6-5	.	TRBD1	TRBJ2-2	CASSSPSGGPTGELFF	TGTGCCAGCAGTTCCCCGTCAGGGGGCCCCACCGGGGAGCTGTTTTTT
17	TRBV9	once	TRBD1	TRBJ2-6	CASSVTTGGTGANVLTF	TGTGCCAGCAGCGTAACGACAGGGGGAACTGGGGCCAACGTCCTGACTTTC
13	TRBV6-5	.	TRBD1	TRBJ1-2	CASSQGQGMGYTF	TGTGCCAGCAGCCAGGGACAGGGGATGGGCTACACCTTC
13	TRBV6-6	.	.	TRBJ2-3	CASSLQGPDTQYF	TGTGCCAGCAGCTTACAGGGTCCAGATACGCAGTATTTT
16	TRBV9	.	TRBD1	TRBJ1-2	CASSGNLQGEAGGYTF	TGTGCCAGCAGCGGAAACTTACAGGGGGAGGCAGGAGGCTACACCTTC
14	TRBV14	.	TRBD1	TRBJ2-5	CASSPRTGQETQYF	TGTGCCAGCAGTCCACGGACAGGGCAAGAGACCCAGTACTTC
14	TRBV6-4	.	TRBD1	TRBJ2-7	CASSVVDRPYEQYF	TGTGCCAGCAGTGTTGTGGACAGGCCCTACGAGCAGTACTTC
14	TRBV7-2	.	TRBD1	TRBJ1-1	CASSWGQGNTEAFF	TGTGCCAGCAGCTGGGGACAGGGGAACACTGAAGCTTTCTTT
12	TRBV30	.	.	TRBJ2-1	CAWSVFRGEQFF	TGTGCCTGGAGTGTATTCAGGGGTGAGCAGTTCTTC
16	TRBV7-3	.	.	TRBJ1-2	CASTAGGGVGNYGYTF	TGTGCCAGCACCGCCGGGGGGGGAGTGGGAAACTATGGCTACACCTTC
18	TRBV28	.	.	TRBJ2-1	CASSSWSGGTRFYNEQFF	TGTGCCAGCAGTTCATGGTCAGGGGGGACGCGCTTCTACAATGAGCAGTTCTTC
16	TRBV27	.	TRBD1	TRBJ2-3	CASSLGGRSRTDTQYF	TGTGCCAGCAGCCTAGGGGGCAGAAGTAGGACAGATACGCAGTATTTT
15	TRBV5-1	.	.	TRBJ2-3	CASQVGEYSTDTQYF	TGCGCCAGCCAAGTCGGGGAGTACAGCACAGATACGCAGTATTTT
14	TRBV9	.	TRBD2	TRBJ2-1	CASSVGGGYNEQFF	TGTGCCAGCAGCGTAGGGGGGGGATACAATGAGCAGTTCTTC
13	TRBV7-3	.	.	TRBJ1-1	CASSPGVSTEAFF	TGTGCCAGCAGCCCGGGGGTGAGCACTGAAGCTTTCTTT
14	TRBV11-1	.	.	TRBJ2-7	CASSAPRVAGEQYF	TGTGCCAGCAGCGCCCCACGAGTCGCGGGCGAGCAGTACTTC
15	TRBV5-4	.	TRBD2	TRBJ2-7	CASSPRGGSPYEQYF	TGTGCCAGCAGCCCTCGCGGGGGAAGTCCGTACGAGCAGTACTTC
15	TRBV7-2	.	.	TRBJ2-5	CASSPSAATQETQYF	TGTGCCAGCAGCCCGTCCGCGGCTACCCAAGAGACCCAGTACTTC
19	TRBV28	.	TRBD2	TRBJ2-1	CASSLSLAGRAKRYNEQFF	TGTGCCAGCAGTTTATCGCTAGCGGGACGAGCAAAACGCTACAATGAGCAGTTCTTC
15	TRBV18	.	.	TRBJ2-7	CASSPPSGVAYEQYF	TGTGCCAGCTCACCACCGTCCGGGGTCGCCTACGAGCAGTACTTC
17	TRBV10-3	.	TRBD1	TRBJ1-2	CAIVSMDREPTNYGYTF	TGTGCCATCGTATCAATGGACAGGGAACCGACTAACTATGGCTACACCTTC
12	TRBV6-6	.	.	TRBJ2-7	CASSYSAYEQYF	TGTGCCAGCAGTTACTCCGCCTACGAGCAGTACTTC
13	TRBV6-4	.	.	TRBJ2-2	CASRETATGELFF	TGTGCCAGCAGGGAGACAGCGACCGGGGAGCTGTTTTTT
15	TRBV9	.	TRBD2	TRBJ2-3	CASSALAGRPDTQYF	TGTGCCAGCAGCGCACTAGCGGGGAGACCAGATACGCAGTATTTT
14	TRBV25-1	few	.	TRBJ2-2	CASSEYTDTGELFF	TGTGCCAGCAGTGAATACACAGACACCGGGGAGCTGTTTTTT
14	TRBV4-3	.	.	TRBJ1-1	CASSQEAGITEAFF	TGCGCCAGCAGCCAAGAGGCGGGGATCACTGAAGCTTTCTTT
18	TRBV5-4	.	.	TRBJ2-4	CASSSKQAFSVTKNIQYF	TGTGCCAGCAGCTCAAAACAGGCTTTCTCTGTGACAAAAAACATTCAGTACTTC
13	TRBV30	.	.	TRBJ1-1	CAWSRRGDTEAFF	TGTGCCTGGAGTCGCCGGGGGGACACTGAAGCTTTCTTT
12	TRBV7-9	.	.	TRBJ1-5	CASSRGGQPQHF	TGTGCCAGCAGCCGTGGGGGCCAGCCCCAGCATTTT
14	TRBV27	.	TRBD1	TRBJ2-7	CASSLWDSANEQYF	TGTGCCAGCAGTTTATGGGACAGTGCTAACGAGCAGTACTTC